These 26 T cell receptor beta chains share one sample of origin, sequenced in a study of radiation and T cells in renal cell carcinoma. The method was immunoSEQ multiplex PCR; TCRdb's version includes in-frame clones alone and lacks a portion of them. The table lists roughly 100,000 clones, around 80% of them singletons. Stated time point: blood 4 weeks post-SBRT, at nephrectomy. Treatment meaning: 15 Gy SBRT to primary tumor, nephrectomy 4 weeks later. Specimen: blood, collected from a patient whose treatment included radiotherapy and nephrectomy. Every receptor here comes from a man aged 60-69 years with renal cell carcinoma.

The rearrangement uses TRBV14 and TRBJ2-6; D ambiguous. Trimming pared 6 bases from V and 4 bases from J, leaving 7 bases between. Germline CDR1 is SGHDN and CDR2 is FVKESK. The CDR3 totals 13 residues. The CDR3 DNA reads TGTGCCAGCAGTCTGGGGGGGGCCAACGTCCTGACTTTC. Translating gives CASSLGGANVLTF. Using reference TRBV14 and TRBJ2-6 for the parts outside the CDR3, the full variable domain is EAGVTQFPSHSVIEKGQTVTLRCDPISGHDNLYWYRRVMGKEIKFLLHFVKESKQDESGMPNNRFLAERTGGTYSTLKVQPAELEDSGVYFCASSLGGANVLTFGAGSRLTVL.

The chain is built from TRBV4-1 and TRBJ2-2; perhaps TRBD2 as D (6 bases). Trimming removed 4 bases from V and 5 bases from J, with 17 bases in between. This CDR3 spans 16 amino acids. The V gene's germline CDR1 is MGHRA and CDR2 YSYEKL. CDR3 nucleotide sequence: TGCGCCAGCAGCCCCAAGGGCGGAGGGGAGACCGGGGAGCTGTTTTTT. Translation gives CASSPKGGGETGELFF.

The J gene is TRBJ2-1, the V gene TRBV19; perhaps D is TRBD1 or TRBD2 (5 bases each). The ends were cut back, 9 bases at V and 8 bases at J, with 11 bases in the middle. This CDR3 spans 11 amino acids. Germline V CDR1 and CDR2: LNHDA, SQIVND (reference sequence). Written as DNA, the CDR3 is TGTGCCAGCGGGGCGGGCGATGAGCAGTTCTTC. Protein sequence: CASGAGDEQFF.

This chain connects TRBV19 to TRBJ2-7; 10 positions agree with TRBD1. V lost 6 bases to trimming and J lost 1 base; unmatched junction nucleotides: 6. This CDR3 is 15 amino acids long. From germline, CDR1 is LNHDA and CDR2 SQIVND (reference sequence). CDR3 DNA sequence: TGTGCCAGTAGCGGTGGACAGGGGGGTTCCTACGAGCAGTACTTC. Amino acid sequence: CASSGGQGGSYEQYF.

J is TRBJ2-3 and V is TRBV6-1, with TRBD2 identical over 9 bases. Germline V lookup: CDR1 MNHNS, CDR2 SASEGT. This CDR3 comprises 17 residues. V trimming: 4 bases; J trimming: 2 bases; junction bases outside the gene matches: 10. The CDR3 coding sequence is TGTGCCAGCAGTGCCCAGGGACTAGCTATGGCCACAGATACGCAGTATTTT. As protein: CASSAQGLAMATDTQYF.

This rearrangement joins TRBV19 to TRBJ1-5, with D possibly matching TRBD1 (5 bases). The CDR3 consists of 12 residues. Germline V gives CDR1 LNHDA, CDR2 SQIVND (reference sequence). V gave up 4 bases and J gave up 9 bases, with 10 bases separating them. The CDR3 reads CASSTNTGPQHF. Here the CDR3 DNA reads TGTGCCAGTAGTACAAATACAGGGCCCCAGCATTTT.

The V call is TRBV12-5, the J call TRBJ1-1; D not resolved. The germline V gene has CDR1 LGHNT and CDR2 FRNRAP. CDR3 length: 13 amino acids. Trimming left V 1 base short and J 7 bases short, with 10 bases between. CDR3 nucleotides: TGTGCTAGTGGTTTGGGCCTACAGTATGAAGCTTTCTTT. This translates into CASGLGLQYEAFF. Complete variable domain (other parts from reference TRBV12-5 and TRBJ1-1): DARVTQTPRHKVTEMGQEVTMRCQPILGHNTVFWYRQTMMQGLELLAYFRNRAPLDDSGMPKDRFSAEMPDATLATLKIQPSEPRDSAVYFCASGLGLQYEAFFGQGTRLTVV.

J is TRBJ1-5 and V is TRBV19; D might be TRBD1 (6 bases). The CDR3 is 15 residues long. With 2 bases removed from V and 3 bases from J, the gap between germline ends came to 11 bases. The germline CDR1 and CDR2 sequences are LNHDA and SQIVND (reference sequence). Here the CDR3 reads CASSIQDSFNQPQHF. The CDR3 region has the DNA TGTGCCAGTAGTATACAGGACAGTTTCAATCAGCCCCAGCATTTT.

The chain combines TRBV19 with TRBJ2-5; D is possibly TRBD2 (5 bases). V dropped 3 bases and J dropped 5 bases, with 10 bases sitting between them. The CDR3 sequence is 13 residues long. Germline CDR1 reads LNHDA; CDR2 reads SQIVND (reference sequence). Written as DNA, the CDR3 is TGTGCCAGTAGTATTGAACAGCGGGAGACCCAGTACTTC. This codes for CASSIEQRETQYF. Looking up the rest from reference TRBV19 and TRBJ2-5 gives the full variable domain: DGGITQSPKYLFRKEGQNVTLSCEQNLNHDAMYWYRQDPGQGLRLIYYSQIVNDFQKGDIAEGYSVSREKKESFPLTVTSAQKNPTAFYLCASSIEQRETQYFGPGTRLLVL.

The V gene is TRBV6-5, the J gene TRBJ2-7; 9 nucleotides line up with TRBD1. CDR3 length: 15 amino acids. Germline lookup yields CDR1 MNHEY and CDR2 SVGAGI. V lost 4 bases to trimming and J lost 5 bases; unmatched junction nucleotides: 9. CDR3 in DNA: TGTGCCAGCAGTTTATGGGAGGACAGGGGTAACGAGCAGTACTTC. Protein: CASSLWEDRGNEQYF.

The rearrangement joins TRBV5-1 to TRBJ1-5, with D possibly TRBD1 on 5 matching bases. Looked up from germline, CDR1 is SGHRS and CDR2 is YFSETQ. Trimming removed 1 base from V and 6 bases from J, with 20 bases in between. This CDR3 comprises 17 residues. For the CDR3, the DNA is TGCGCCAGCAGCTTGAACCCGCTAGGGCAGGGCGCTCAGCCCCAGCATTTT. Protein product: CASSLNPLGQGAQPQHF.

The chain has TRBV7-9 and TRBJ2-3; 9 nucleotides agree with TRBD2. Unmatched junction bases numbered 8, after V lost 4 bases and J lost 0 bases. The CDR3 extends over 17 amino acids. Per the germline V gene, CDR1 is SEHNR and CDR2 is FQNEAQ (reference sequence). DNA for the CDR3: TGTGCCAGCAGCTCCCTCGCGGGAGGGTCTAGCACAGATACGCAGTATTTT. Translated: CASSSLAGGSSTDTQYF.

The V gene is TRBV28, the J gene TRBJ2-2, with D uncertain. The CDR3 length is 14 residues. Germline assignment: CDR1 MDHEN and CDR2 SYDVKM. With 3 bases removed from V and 4 bases from J, the gap between germline ends came to 9 bases. The chain's CDR3 is CASSFVHITGELFF. In nucleotides, the CDR3 is TGTGCCAGCAGTTTCGTACACATCACCGGGGAGCTGTTTTTT. Looking up the rest from reference TRBV28 and TRBJ2-2 gives the full variable domain: DVKVTQSSRYLVKRTGEKVFLECVQDMDHENMFWYRQDPGLGLRLIYFSYDVKMKEKGDIPEGYSVSREKKERFSLILESASTNQTSMYLCASSFVHITGELFFGEGSRLTVL.

The J gene is TRBJ2-3, the V gene TRBV6-4, with 7 bases matching TRBD1. Trimming took 2 bases from V and 2 from J; bases not matched to a gene: 4. Germline assignment: CDR1 MRHNA and CDR2 SNTAGT. CDR3 size: 15 residues. CDR3 sequence: CASSDRGQDTDTQYF. CDR3 nucleotides: TGTGCCAGCAGTGACAGGGGGCAGGACACAGATACGCAGTATTTT.

The rearrangement links TRBV28 to TRBJ1-4; tentatively, D is TRBD1 (6 bases). Trimming stripped 6 bases from V and 5 bases from J, with 16 bases between. Looked up from germline, CDR1 is MDHEN and CDR2 is SYDVKM. The CDR3 length is 15 residues. The CDR3 reads CASRKGGGRNEKLFF. DNA of the CDR3: TGTGCCAGCAGAAAGGGGGGAGGCCGAAATGAAAAACTGTTTTTT.

V usage is TRBV30 and J usage is TRBJ2-1; TRBD2 matches 7 bases. There are 14 residues in the CDR3. The junction had 9 bases not matched to a gene; V was cut back by 4 bases and J by 6 bases. Per germline, CDR1 GTSNPN and CDR2 SVGIG (reference sequence). This CDR3 reads CAWTGGRGLNEQFF. CDR3 bases: TGTGCCTGGACCGGGGGGAGAGGTCTCAATGAGCAGTTCTTC.

CDR3 DNA sequence: TGTGCCAGCAGCATATACGGCCAGGCCTATACGCAGTATTTT. This translates into CASSIYGQAYTQYF. V and J are TRBV5-6 and TRBJ2-3; D is ambiguous. The CDR3 runs to 14 residues. The V end was cut by 4 bases, the J end by 7 bases, with 16 bases between. Germline loops: CDR1 SGHDT, CDR2 YYEEEE.

This clone was detected once. This chain joins TRBV7-2 and TRBJ2-7, with a tentative D call TRBD1 (5 bases). The germline CDR1 and CDR2 sequences are SGHTA and FQGNSA. Trimming left V 4 bases short and J 2 bases short, with 15 bases between. The CDR3 runs 15 residues. The CDR3 protein is CASSSSPQGAYEQYF. CDR3 DNA sequence: TGTGCCAGCAGCTCCTCACCGCAGGGTGCCTACGAGCAGTACTTC.

The chain recombines TRBV7-3 with TRBJ2-6; no clear D. The CDR3 consists of 14 residues. CDR1 and CDR2 from the germline V gene are SGHTA and FQGTGA. V was clipped by 1 base and J by 3 bases, with 4 bases between them. DNA of the CDR3: TGTGCCAGCAGCTTAAGCTATGGGGCCAACGTCCTGACTTTC. It specifies CASSLSYGANVLTF.

This sequence joins TRBV9 and TRBJ2-2, with D possibly TRBD2 on 6 matching bases. This CDR3 has 16 amino acids. Trimming shortened V by 0 bases and J by 4 bases, and 13 bases separated the two germline ends. Germline CDR1 reads SGDLS; CDR2 reads YYNGEE. CDR3 in amino acids: CASSVVGSGGTGELFF. CDR3 nucleotide sequence: TGTGCCAGCAGCGTAGTTGGTAGCGGCGGCACCGGGGAGCTGTTTTTT.

The chain links TRBV6-1 to TRBJ2-3, with D possibly matching TRBD1 (5 bases). Germline assignment: CDR1 MNHNS and CDR2 SASEGT. The CDR3 is made up of 13 amino acids. V lost 7 bases and J 3 bases, leaving 11 bases between the germline ends. The CDR3 is CASKFTGTDTQYF. DNA for the CDR3: TGTGCCAGCAAATTTACAGGAACAGATACGCAGTATTTT.

The J gene is TRBJ2-1, the V gene TRBV9; D might be TRBD2 (5 bases). This CDR3 has 16 residues. V lost 0 bases and J 9 bases, leaving 19 bases between the germline ends. CDR1 is SGDLS, CDR2 YYNGEE, per germline. CDR3 protein: CASSVELWGVSIEQFF. CDR3 DNA: TGTGCCAGCAGCGTAGAGCTTTGGGGAGTTTCTATTGAGCAGTTCTTC.

This clone was recorded a few times. This chain uses TRBV7-2 with TRBJ2-5, with D perhaps assigned TRBD1 or TRBD2 (5 bases each). CDR1 and CDR2 (germline): SGHTA, FQGNSA. The CDR3 consists of 13 residues. The V end was cut by 4 bases, the J end by 2 bases, with 8 bases between. In nucleotides, the CDR3 is TGTGCCAGCAGCTGGGGACCTCAAGAGACCCAGTACTTC. It encodes CASSWGPQETQYF.

The J gene is TRBJ2-1, the V gene TRBV19; 11 bases map to TRBD2. CDR1 LNHDA and CDR2 SQIVND come from the germline V gene (reference sequence). The CDR3 length is 14 residues. Trimming at V came to 3 bases and at J to 6 bases, leaving 1 base not matched to a gene. CDR3 sequence (DNA): TGTGCCAGTAGTATGCTAGCGGGAGGCAATGAGCAGTTCTTC. It specifies CASSMLAGGNEQFF. The full variable domain, with the rest looked up from reference TRBV19 and TRBJ2-1, is DGGITQSPKYLFRKEGQNVTLSCEQNLNHDAMYWYRQDPGQGLRLIYYSQIVNDFQKGDIAEGYSVSREKKESFPLTVTSAQKNPTAFYLCASSMLAGGNEQFFGPGTRLTVL.

The J gene is TRBJ2-2, the V gene TRBV30; no firm D call. V lost 4 bases and J 7 bases, leaving 7 bases between the germline ends. The CDR3 length is 11 residues. Looked up from germline, CDR1 is GTSNPN and CDR2 is SVGIG (reference sequence). This CDR3 is CAWNWGGELFF. CDR3 nucleotide sequence: TGTGCCTGGAATTGGGGCGGGGAGCTGTTTTTT.

CDR3 protein: CASSPSSDSGTDTQYF. CDR3 coding DNA: TGTGCCAGCAGCCCGTCTTCTGATAGCGGCACAGATACGCAGTATTTT. This sequence joins TRBV7-8 and TRBJ2-3, with D possibly TRBD2 on 5 matching bases. Germline CDR1 reads SGHVS; CDR2 reads FQNEAQ. The CDR3 has 16 residues. Trimming removed 5 bases from V and 1 base from J, with 16 bases in between.